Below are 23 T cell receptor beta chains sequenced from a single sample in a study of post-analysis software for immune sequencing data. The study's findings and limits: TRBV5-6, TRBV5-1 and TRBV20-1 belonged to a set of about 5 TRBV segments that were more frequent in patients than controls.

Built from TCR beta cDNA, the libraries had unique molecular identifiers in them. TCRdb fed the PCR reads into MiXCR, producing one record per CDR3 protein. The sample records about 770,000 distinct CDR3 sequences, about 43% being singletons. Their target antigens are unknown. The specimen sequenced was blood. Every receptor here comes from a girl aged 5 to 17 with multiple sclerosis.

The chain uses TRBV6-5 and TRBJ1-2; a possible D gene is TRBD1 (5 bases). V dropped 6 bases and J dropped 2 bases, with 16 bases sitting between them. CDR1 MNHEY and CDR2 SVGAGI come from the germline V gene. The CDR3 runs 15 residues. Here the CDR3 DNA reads TGTGCCAGCAGCCTGGGGGACCTCGGAAACTATGGCTACACCTTC. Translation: CASSLGDLGNYGYTF.

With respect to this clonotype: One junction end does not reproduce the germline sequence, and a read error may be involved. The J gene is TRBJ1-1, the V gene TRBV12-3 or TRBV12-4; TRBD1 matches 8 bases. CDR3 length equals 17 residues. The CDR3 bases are TGTGCCTGCAGGCTGGACAGGGAGGCTCAAAGGGGCACTGAAGCTTTCTTT. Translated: CACRLDREAQRGTEAFF.

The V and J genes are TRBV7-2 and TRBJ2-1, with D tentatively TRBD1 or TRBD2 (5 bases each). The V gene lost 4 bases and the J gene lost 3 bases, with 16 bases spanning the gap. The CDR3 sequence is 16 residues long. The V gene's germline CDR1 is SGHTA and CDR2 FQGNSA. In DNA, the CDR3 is TGTGCCAGCAGCTGGGCTAGAGGGGTGGGCTACAATGAGCAGTTCTTC. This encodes CASSWARGVGYNEQFF.

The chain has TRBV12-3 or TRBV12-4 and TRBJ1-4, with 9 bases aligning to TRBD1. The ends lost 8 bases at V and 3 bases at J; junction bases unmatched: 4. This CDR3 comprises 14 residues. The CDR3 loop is CASGDRVANEKLFF. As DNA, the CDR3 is TGTGCCAGCGGGGACAGGGTGGCTAATGAAAAACTGTTTTTT.

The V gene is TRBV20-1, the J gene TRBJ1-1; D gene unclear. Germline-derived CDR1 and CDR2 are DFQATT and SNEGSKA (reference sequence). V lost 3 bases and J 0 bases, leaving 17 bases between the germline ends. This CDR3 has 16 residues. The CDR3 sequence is CSASLWQLGMNTEAFF. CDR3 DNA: TGCAGTGCTAGCCTATGGCAGTTGGGCATGAACACTGAAGCTTTCTTT.

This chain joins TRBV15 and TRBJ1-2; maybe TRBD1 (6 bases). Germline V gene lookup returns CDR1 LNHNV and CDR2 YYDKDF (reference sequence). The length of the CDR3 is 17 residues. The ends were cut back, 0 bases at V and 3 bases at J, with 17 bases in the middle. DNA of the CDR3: TGTGCCACCAGCAGAGATCGACTGGGACACCTTGACTATGGCTACACCTTC. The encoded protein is CATSRDRLGHLDYGYTF.

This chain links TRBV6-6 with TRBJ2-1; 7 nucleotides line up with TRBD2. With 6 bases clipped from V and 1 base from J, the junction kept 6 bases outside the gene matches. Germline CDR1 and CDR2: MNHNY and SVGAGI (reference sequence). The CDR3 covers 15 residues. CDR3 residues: CASRDKAGSYNEQFF. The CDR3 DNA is TGTGCCAGCAGAGATAAAGCGGGATCCTACAATGAGCAGTTCTTC.

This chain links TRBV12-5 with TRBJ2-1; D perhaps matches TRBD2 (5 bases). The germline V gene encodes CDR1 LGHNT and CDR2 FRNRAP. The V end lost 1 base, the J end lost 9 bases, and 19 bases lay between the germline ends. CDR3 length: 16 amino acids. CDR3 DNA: TGTGCTAGTGGTTTGGGGTCGGCTAGCTTGGGTGGTGAGCAGTTCTTC. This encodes CASGLGSASLGGEQFF.

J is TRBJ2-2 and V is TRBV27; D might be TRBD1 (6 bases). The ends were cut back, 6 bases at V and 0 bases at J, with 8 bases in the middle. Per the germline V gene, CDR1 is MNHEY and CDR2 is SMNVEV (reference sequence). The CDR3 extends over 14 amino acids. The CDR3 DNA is TGTGCCAGCAGCTGGGGGCCGAACACCGGGGAGCTGTTTTTT. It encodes CASSWGPNTGELFF.

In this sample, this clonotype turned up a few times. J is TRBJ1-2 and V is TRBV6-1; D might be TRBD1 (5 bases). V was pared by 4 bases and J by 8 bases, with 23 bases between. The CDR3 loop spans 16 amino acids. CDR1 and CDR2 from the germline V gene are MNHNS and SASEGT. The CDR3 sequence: CASSAPGRPRGQGYTF. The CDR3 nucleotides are TGTGCCAGCAGTGCCCCGGGACGTCCGAGAGGTCAGGGCTACACCTTC.

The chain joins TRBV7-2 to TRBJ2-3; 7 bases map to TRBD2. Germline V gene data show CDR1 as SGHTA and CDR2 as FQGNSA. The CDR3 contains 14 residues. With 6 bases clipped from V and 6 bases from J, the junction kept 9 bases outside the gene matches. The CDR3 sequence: CASSVGGRRDTQYF. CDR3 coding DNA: TGTGCCAGCAGTGTCGGGGGGAGAAGGGATACGCAGTATTTT.

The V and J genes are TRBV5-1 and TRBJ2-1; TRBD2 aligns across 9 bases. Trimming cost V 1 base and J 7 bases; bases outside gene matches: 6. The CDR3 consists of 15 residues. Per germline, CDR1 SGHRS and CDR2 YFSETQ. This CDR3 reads CASSLMAGGGNEQFF. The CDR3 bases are TGCGCCAGCAGCTTGATGGCGGGAGGGGGAAATGAGCAGTTCTTC.

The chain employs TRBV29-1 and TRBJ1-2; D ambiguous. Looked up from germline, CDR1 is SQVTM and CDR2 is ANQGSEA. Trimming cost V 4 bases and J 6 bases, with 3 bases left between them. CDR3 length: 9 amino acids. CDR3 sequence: CSVANGYTF. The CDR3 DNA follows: TGCAGCGTTGCAAATGGCTACACCTTC.

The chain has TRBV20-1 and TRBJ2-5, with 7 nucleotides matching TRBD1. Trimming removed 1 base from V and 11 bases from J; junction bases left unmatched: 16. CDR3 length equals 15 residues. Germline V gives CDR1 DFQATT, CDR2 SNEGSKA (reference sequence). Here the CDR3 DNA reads TGCAGTGCTAGAGTGGCCGGGACAGACCTACTGGAGCAGTACTTC. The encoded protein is CSARVAGTDLLEQYF.

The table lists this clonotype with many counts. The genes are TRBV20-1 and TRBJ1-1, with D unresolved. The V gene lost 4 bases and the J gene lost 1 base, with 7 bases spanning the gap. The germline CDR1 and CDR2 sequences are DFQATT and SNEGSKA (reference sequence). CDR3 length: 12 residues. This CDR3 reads CSATLENTEAFF. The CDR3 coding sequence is TGCAGTGCTACTCTCGAGAACACTGAAGCTTTCTTT.

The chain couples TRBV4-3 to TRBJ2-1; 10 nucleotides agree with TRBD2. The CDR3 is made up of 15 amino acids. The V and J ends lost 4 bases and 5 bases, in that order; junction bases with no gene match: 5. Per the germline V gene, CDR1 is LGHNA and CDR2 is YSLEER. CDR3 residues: CASSPLAGQNNEQFF. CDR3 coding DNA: TGCGCCAGCAGCCCACTAGCGGGACAAAACAATGAGCAGTTCTTC.

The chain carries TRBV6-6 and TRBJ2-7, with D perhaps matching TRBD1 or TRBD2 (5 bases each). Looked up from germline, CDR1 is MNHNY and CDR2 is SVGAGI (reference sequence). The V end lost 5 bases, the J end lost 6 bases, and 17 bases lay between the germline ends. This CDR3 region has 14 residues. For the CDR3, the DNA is TGTGCCAGCAGTCCGGGACGCCGCTCGGTCGAGCAGTACTTC. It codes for CASSPGRRSVEQYF.

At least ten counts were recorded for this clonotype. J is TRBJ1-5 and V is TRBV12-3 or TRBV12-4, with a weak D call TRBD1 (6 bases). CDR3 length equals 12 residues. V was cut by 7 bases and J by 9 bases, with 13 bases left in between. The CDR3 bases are TGTGCCAGCAAACTCGGGGGCCGGCCCCAGCATTTT. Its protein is CASKLGGRPQHF.

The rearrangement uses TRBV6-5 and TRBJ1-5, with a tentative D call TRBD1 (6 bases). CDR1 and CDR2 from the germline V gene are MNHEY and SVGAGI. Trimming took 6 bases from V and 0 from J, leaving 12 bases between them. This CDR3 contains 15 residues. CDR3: CASSPGHNSNQPQHF. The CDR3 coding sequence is TGTGCCAGCAGCCCGGGACACAATAGCAATCAGCCCCAGCATTTT.

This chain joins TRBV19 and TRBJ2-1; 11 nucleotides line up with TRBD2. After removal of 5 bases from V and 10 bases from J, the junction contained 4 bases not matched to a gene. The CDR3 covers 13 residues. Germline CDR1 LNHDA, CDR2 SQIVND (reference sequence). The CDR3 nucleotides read TGTGCCAGTAGTGTCCTAGCGGGAGGCGAGCAGTTCTTC. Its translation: CASSVLAGGEQFF.

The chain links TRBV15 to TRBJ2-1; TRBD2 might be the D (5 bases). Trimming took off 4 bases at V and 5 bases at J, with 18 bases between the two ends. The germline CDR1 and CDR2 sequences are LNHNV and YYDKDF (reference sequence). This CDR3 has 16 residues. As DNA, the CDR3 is TGTGCCACCAGCATCGGAGGAGGACCCACCCACAATGAGCAGTTCTTC. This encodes CATSIGGGPTHNEQFF.

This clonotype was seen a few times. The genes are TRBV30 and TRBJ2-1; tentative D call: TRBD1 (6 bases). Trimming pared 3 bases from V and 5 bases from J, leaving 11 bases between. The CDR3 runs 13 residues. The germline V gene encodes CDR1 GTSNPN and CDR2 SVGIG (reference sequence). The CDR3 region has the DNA TGTGCCTGGAGACCGGACAGAAACAATGAGCAGTTCTTC. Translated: CAWRPDRNNEQFF.

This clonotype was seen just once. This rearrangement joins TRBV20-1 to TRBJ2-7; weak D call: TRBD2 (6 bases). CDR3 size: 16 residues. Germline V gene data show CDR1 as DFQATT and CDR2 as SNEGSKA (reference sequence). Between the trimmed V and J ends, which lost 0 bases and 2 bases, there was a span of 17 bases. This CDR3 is CSARDLRDSHAYEQYF. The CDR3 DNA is TGCAGTGCTAGAGATCTCAGGGACTCCCATGCCTACGAGCAGTACTTC.